These 27 T cell receptor beta chains were all obtained from the same sample, sequenced in a study of T cells after yellow fever vaccination (dated by TCRdb to about 2019). Interpreted using the paper, the treatment or condition label stands for: live attenuated yellow fever vaccine strain. Libraries were constructed by 5' RACE. Sequencer: Illumina HiSeq 2500. TCRdb handled the public reads itself, with Q25 trimming in fastp and clone calling in MiXCR, and kept productive beta chains. Rows with one shared CDR3 protein collapse into an entry with the most common genes and DNA. For this sample the table gives more than 95,000 distinct CDR3 sequences, of which around 7.7% were detected only once. The ten largest make up around 2.7% of the sample. The sequencing here drew on CD4+ T cells sorted from PBMCs, taken around 10 days after the first yellow fever vaccination. The receptors here all came from a man in his late teens or twenties who received the YFV17D yellow fever vaccine.

This clonotype was recorded at least ten times. The gene calls are TRBV10-3 and TRBJ2-7; TRBD2 matches 11 bases. This CDR3 comprises 15 residues. V was clipped by 6 bases and J by 3 bases; unmatched bases: 7. Germline values: CDR1 ENHRY, CDR2 SYGVKD. The CDR3 coding sequence is TGTGCCATCAGCTCAACTAGCGGGGGAGGCTACGAGCAGTACTTC. The encoded protein is CAISSTSGGGYEQYF.

As regards this clonotype: Since a much larger clone is just one base distant, this may be a read error. The chain uses TRBV2 and TRBJ1-6; D gene unclear. This CDR3 region has 17 residues. In germline, CDR1 is SNHLY, CDR2 FYNNEI. The chain's CDR3 is CSSMLEQGSSYNSPLHF. The CDR3 bases are TGTTCCAGCATGTTGGAGCAAGGGAGCTCCTATAATTCACCCCTCCACTTT.

This clonotype came up many times. CDR3 in amino acids: CASSLLTENSPLHF. The CDR3 DNA follows: TGCGCCAGCAGCTTGCTGACAGAGAATTCACCCCTCCACTTT. The gene calls are TRBV5-1 and TRBJ1-6, with D perhaps matching TRBD1 (5 bases). The CDR3 loop spans 14 amino acids. The V gene's germline CDR1 is SGHRS and CDR2 YFSETQ. The V end was cut by 1 base, the J end by 7 bases, with 9 bases between.

This clonotype was seen more than once but under ten times. The V gene is TRBV5-1, the J gene TRBJ2-1; either TRBD1 or TRBD2 may supply D (6 bases each). Germline V lookup: CDR1 SGHRS, CDR2 YFSETQ. Deletions cut 0 bases from V and 6 bases from J, with 16 bases between. The CDR3 contains 16 residues. The CDR3 sequence: CASSLVGGGRTNEQFF. CDR3 sequence (DNA): TGCGCCAGCAGCTTGGTAGGAGGGGGGAGGACCAATGAGCAGTTCTTC.

The chain joins TRBV5-4 to TRBJ2-3; 11 bases agree with TRBD2. CDR1 is SGHNT and CDR2 is YYREEE in the germline V gene (reference sequence). The CDR3 covers 15 residues. With V trimmed by 6 bases and J by 5 bases, 8 bases remained unmatched. DNA of the CDR3: TGTGCCAGCACCCAACTAGCGGGGGACAGAGATACGCAGTATTTT. This sequence encodes CASTQLAGDRDTQYF.

This clonotype occurred many times. The rearrangement joins TRBV4-3 to TRBJ2-1; TRBD1 is a possible D gene (6 bases). Trimming pared 3 bases from V and 5 bases from J, leaving 8 bases between. Germline V gives CDR1 LGHNA, CDR2 YSLEER. This CDR3 comprises 13 residues. CDR3 sequence: CASSQRQDNEQFF. The CDR3 bases are TGCGCCAGCAGCCAGAGACAGGACAATGAGCAGTTCTTC.

This clonotype was counted many times. This rearrangement joins TRBV24-1 to TRBJ1-1, with a weak D call TRBD1 (5 bases). With 7 bases removed from V and 1 base from J, the gap between germline ends came to 9 bases. The germline gives CDR1 KGHDR, CDR2 SFDVKD. This CDR3 has 13 amino acids. The CDR3 region is CATRFGGNTEAFF. In DNA, the CDR3 is TGTGCCACCAGGTTTGGGGGGAACACTGAAGCTTTCTTT.

The sample holds many counts of this clonotype. The chain is built from TRBV6-2 or TRBV6-3 and TRBJ2-3, with 9 bases matching TRBD2. The J segment lost 2 bases and the V segment lost 6 bases, leaving 12 bases of the junction unmatched. CDR1 MNHEY and CDR2 SVGEGT come from the germline V gene. The CDR3 loop spans 17 amino acids. CDR3 DNA sequence: TGTGCCAGCAGGCGTTTTCGTGCGGGGGGGTTCACAGATACGCAGTATTTT. Amino acid sequence: CASRRFRAGGFTDTQYF.

This clonotype was found many times. This sequence joins TRBV6-5 and TRBJ2-5, with D possibly TRBD2 on 5 matching bases. Germline CDR1 and CDR2: MNHEY and SVGAGI. This CDR3 has 14 amino acids. V gave up 0 bases and J gave up 3 bases, with 8 bases separating them. CDR3 coding DNA: TGTGCCAGCAGTTACTCGACCGGGGAAGAGACCCAGTACTTC. It specifies CASSYSTGEETQYF.

This clonotype was observed many times. The chain joins TRBV9 to TRBJ1-1; TRBD1 matches 7 bases. Trimming cost V 3 bases and J 6 bases; bases outside gene matches: 11. This CDR3 has 15 amino acids. Germline V lookup: CDR1 SGDLS, CDR2 YYNGEE. The CDR3 bases are TGTGCCAGCAGCGCCTCAGACAGGGTTGAAGCTGAAGCTTTCTTT. Translated, it gives CASSASDRVEAEAFF.

Ten or more counts support this clonotype. This sequence joins TRBV18 and TRBJ2-2; TRBD2 matches 8 bases. Per germline, CDR1 KGHSH and CDR2 LQKENI. V trimming: 4 bases; J trimming: 2 bases; junction bases outside the gene matches: 6. This CDR3 is 16 amino acids long. The CDR3 nucleotides are TGTGCCAGCTCACAGCGGGGGAGTCCAAACACCGGGGAGCTGTTTTTT. Its translation is CASSQRGSPNTGELFF.

This clonotype was observed many times. The rearrangement uses TRBV2 and TRBJ1-4; D remains unclear. V was pared by 3 bases and J by 7 bases, with 9 bases between. CDR3 length equals 13 residues. Germline V CDR1 and CDR2: SNHLY, FYNNEI. Written as DNA, the CDR3 is TGTGCCAGCAGTGAGAACAGTGGTGAAAAACTGTTTTTT. Translated, it gives CASSENSGEKLFF.

This clonotype was seen repeatedly, ten times or more. This chain joins TRBV5-1 and TRBJ2-2, with D maybe TRBD2 (6 bases). CDR3 length equals 16 residues. Germline loops: CDR1 SGHRS, CDR2 YFSETQ. Trimming pared 4 bases from V and 3 bases from J, leaving 16 bases between. The CDR3 sequence is CASSASGPGYTGELFF. DNA for the CDR3: TGCGCCAGCAGCGCGAGCGGGCCCGGGTACACCGGGGAGCTGTTTTTT. Full variable domain (remainder filled in from reference TRBV5-1 and TRBJ2-2): KAGVTQTPRYLIKTRGQQVTLSCSPISGHRSVSWYQQTPGQGLQFLFEYFSETQRNKGNFPGRFSGRQFSNSRSEMNVSTLELGDSALYLCASSASGPGYTGELFFGEGSRLTVL.

The chain uses TRBV7-8 and TRBJ2-3; TRBD2 aligns across 11 bases. Per germline, CDR1 SGHVS and CDR2 FQNEAQ. The CDR3 loop spans 17 amino acids. J was trimmed by 0 bases and V by 6 bases; bases with no gene match: 8. The CDR3 spells CASSRLAGTLSTDTQYF. CDR3 nucleotides: TGTGCCAGCAGTCGACTAGCGGGGACCCTTAGCACAGATACGCAGTATTTT. The variable domain in full, completed from reference TRBV7-8 and TRBJ2-3, reads GAGVSQSPRYKVAKRGQDVALRCDPISGHVSLFWYQQALGQGPEFLTYFQNEAQLDKSGLPSDRFFAERPEGSVSTLKIQRTQQEDSAVYLCASSRLAGTLSTDTQYFGPGTRLTVL.

This clonotype was recorded many times. The gene calls are TRBV27 and TRBJ2-5; D not certain. Looked up from germline, CDR1 is MNHEY and CDR2 is SMNVEV (reference sequence). The CDR3 is made up of 17 amino acids. The ends were cut back, 4 bases at V and 3 bases at J, with 21 bases in the middle. In nucleotides, the CDR3 is TGTGCCAGCAGTTCACTATCCCTGTGGACGGAAAAAGAGACCCAGTACTTC. It translates to CASSSLSLWTEKETQYF.

This clonotype was observed many times. CDR3: CASSPGATNEQFF. DNA for the CDR3: TGTGCCAGCAGCCCGGGGGCTACCAATGAGCAGTTCTTC. The chain employs TRBV9 and TRBJ2-1; D is possibly TRBD1 or TRBD2 (6 bases each). V was clipped by 4 bases and J by 6 bases, with 11 bases between them. Germline CDR1 SGDLS, CDR2 YYNGEE. This CDR3 contains 13 residues.

This clonotype was observed at least ten times. The V and J genes are TRBV12-3 or TRBV12-4 and TRBJ1-4; unclear D gene. The ends were cut back, 4 bases at V and 1 base at J, with 10 bases in the middle. This CDR3 is 15 amino acids long. The DNA for the CDR3 is TGTGCCAGCAGTTCCTACACGGTAACTAATGAAAAACTGTTTTTT. Its protein is CASSSYTVTNEKLFF.

The rearrangement joins TRBV9 to TRBJ1-3; D is perhaps TRBD1 (5 bases). The CDR3 extends over 15 amino acids. Germline CDR1 reads SGDLS; CDR2 reads YYNGEE. Between the trimmed V and J ends, which lost 3 bases and 0 bases, there was a span of 10 bases. The CDR3 DNA reads TGTGCCAGCAGCGAAAGAGGGGCCTCTGGAAACACCATATATTTT. Translated, it gives CASSERGASGNTIYF. The full variable domain, with the rest looked up from reference TRBV9 and TRBJ1-3, is DSGVTQTPKHLITATGQRVTLRCSPRSGDLSVYWYQQSLDQGLQFLIQYYNGEERAKGNILERFSAQQFPDLHSELNLSSLELGDSALYFCASSERGASGNTIYFGEGSWLTVV.

The J gene is TRBJ2-1, the V gene TRBV4-1; 13 bases are shared with TRBD2. CDR1 is MGHRA and CDR2 is YSYEKL in the germline V gene. The junction had 7 bases not matched to a gene; V was cut back by 1 base and J by 4 bases. CDR3 size: 18 residues. The CDR3 loop is CASSQVDMGLAGYNEQFF. In DNA, the CDR3 is TGCGCCAGCAGCCAAGTGGATATGGGACTAGCGGGGTACAATGAGCAGTTCTTC.

The chain couples TRBV29-1 to TRBJ2-1; 8 positions agree with TRBD2. The V gene end was trimmed by 6 bases and the J gene end by 6 bases; junction bases not matched to a gene: 4. The CDR3 runs to 12 residues. Germline values: CDR1 SQVTM, CDR2 ANQGSEA. The CDR3 loop reads CSVSRGGNEQFF. The CDR3 DNA reads TGCAGCGTATCCCGGGGGGGCAATGAGCAGTTCTTC.

This clonotype was observed at least ten times. This chain joins TRBV27 and TRBJ1-6; TRBD1 matches 8 bases. V was clipped by 6 bases and J by 10 bases; unmatched bases: 5. Germline V gene sequence: CDR1 MNHEY, CDR2 SMNVEV (reference sequence). This CDR3 spans 13 amino acids. CDR3 nucleotides: TGTGCCAGCAGGCGGGACAGGTGGTCACCCCTCCACTTT. It codes for CASRRDRWSPLHF.

Worth noting for this clonotype: Just one base apart from a much larger clone, this may be a read error. V and J are TRBV7-2 and TRBJ2-4; 9 bases map to TRBD2. The CDR3 is 15 residues long. Germline assignment: CDR1 SGHTA and CDR2 FQGNSA. The J segment lost 8 bases and the V segment lost 7 bases, leaving 12 bases of the junction unmatched. CDR3 nucleotide sequence: TGTGCCAGCACTCTCTTTAGCGGGGGCATGGACATTCAGTACTTC. This translates into CASTLFSGGMDIQYF. The whole variable domain, remainder taken from reference TRBV7-2 and TRBJ2-4, is GAGVSQSPSNKVTEKGKDVELRCDPISGHTALYWYRQSLGQGLEFLIYFQGNSAPDKSGLPSDRFSAERTGGSVSTLTIQRTQQEDSAVYLCASTLFSGGMDIQYFGAGTRLSVL.

The sample holds many counts of this clonotype. The chain couples TRBV5-1 to TRBJ1-1; D is undetermined. Germline V gene data show CDR1 as SGHRS and CDR2 as YFSETQ. This CDR3 has 13 amino acids. V was shortened by 5 bases and J by 5 bases, with 13 bases between the two germline ends. CDR3 in amino acids: CASRIEGMTEAFF. In nucleotides, the CDR3 is TGCGCCAGCAGGATAGAAGGAATGACTGAAGCTTTCTTT.

V is TRBV20-1 and J is TRBJ2-5; TRBD2 aligns across 11 bases. CDR1 DFQATT and CDR2 SNEGSKA come from the germline V gene (reference sequence). V gave up 0 bases and J gave up 0 bases; unmatched junction bases: 6. The CDR3 runs to 17 residues. CDR3 amino acids: CSARDRLAGPYQETQYF. As DNA, the CDR3 is TGCAGTGCTAGAGATCGACTAGCGGGGCCGTACCAAGAGACCCAGTACTTC.

This clonotype was counted many times. The V gene is TRBV7-2, the J gene TRBJ1-1, with D possibly being TRBD1 (5 bases). The CDR3 contains 14 residues. The V end lost 3 bases, the J end lost 1 base, and 9 bases lay between the germline ends. The germline CDR1 and CDR2 sequences are SGHTA and FQGNSA. Written as DNA, the CDR3 is TGTGCCAGCAGCTTGACAGCGAAGAACACTGAAGCTTTCTTT. Its protein is CASSLTAKNTEAFF.

The table lists this clonotype with a few counts. The J gene is TRBJ2-1, the V gene TRBV11-1; 9 nucleotides match TRBD2. V trimming: 3 bases; J trimming: 7 bases; junction bases outside the gene matches: 16. Germline V CDR1 and CDR2: SGHAT, FQDESV (reference sequence). The CDR3 is 18 residues long. The CDR3 reads CASSLTGRRLAGSNEQFF. The CDR3 DNA reads TGTGCCAGCAGCTTGACGGGGAGGAGGCTAGCGGGGAGTAATGAGCAGTTCTTC. The full variable domain, with the rest looked up from reference TRBV11-1 and TRBJ2-1, is EAEVAQSPRYKITEKSQAVAFWCDPISGHATLYWYRQILGQGPELLVQFQDESVVDDSQLPKDRFSAERLKGVDSTLKIQPAELGDSAMYLCASSLTGRRLAGSNEQFFGPGTRLTVL.

This clonotype showed up many times. The V and J genes are TRBV7-2 and TRBJ1-2, with 8 bases lining up with TRBD1. J lost 2 bases, V lost 5 bases, and 7 bases had no gene match. Germline CDR1 and CDR2: SGHTA and FQGNSA. The CDR3 totals 15 residues. Here the CDR3 DNA reads TGTGCCAGCAGCAGCGACAGGGGCCGAAACTATGGCTACACCTTC. Protein sequence: CASSSDRGRNYGYTF.